The 9 T cell receptor beta chains listed next were all sequenced from one sample in a study of patients and donors after allogeneic stem cell transplantation. TCRdb redid the calling of the RT-PCR reads with MiXCR, one entry per CDR3 protein. The table includes approximately 140,000 distinct CDR3 sequences, approximately 35% detected once. Specimen: blood, either unsorted or a sorted T cell fraction (not recorded which). Source of these receptors: a human donor who was either an allogeneic HSCT recipient or a stem cell or donor lymphocyte infusion donor (not recorded which). It is not recorded whose cells these are; they may come from a transplant donor.

The CDR3 coding sequence is TGTGCCAGCAGTTTAGCCGGACAGGGGGAATTTTCCTACGAGCAGTACTTC. Translation: CASSLAGQGEFSYEQYF. V is TRBV27 and J is TRBJ2-7, with 10 bases aligning to TRBD1. Germline-derived CDR1 and CDR2 are MNHEY and SMNVEV (reference sequence). This CDR3 is built from 17 residues. The ends lost 2 bases at V and 1 base at J; junction bases unmatched: 8.

The chain joins TRBV16 to TRBJ2-4; 8 bases agree with TRBD1. CDR1 KGHSY and CDR2 FQNENV come from the germline V gene. The CDR3 contains 18 residues. The junction had 12 bases not matched to a gene; V was cut back by 2 bases and J by 3 bases. CDR3 nucleotide sequence: TGTGCCAGCAGCCAACCTGGACAGGGCGCTAGAATCAAAAACATTCAGTACTTC. Translating it yields CASSQPGQGARIKNIQYF.

This clonotype was recorded at least ten times. This sequence joins TRBV12-3 or TRBV12-4 and TRBJ2-1, with 8 bases matching TRBD2. The J segment lost 5 bases and the V segment lost 5 bases, leaving 11 bases of the junction unmatched. This CDR3 spans 16 amino acids. CDR3 sequence reads: CASSPGLAGRHNEQFF. Here the CDR3 DNA reads TGTGCCAGCAGTCCGGGGCTAGCGGGTCGCCACAATGAGCAGTTCTTC.

This clonotype was detected a few times. The junction does not match germline at one end; this may be a read error. The chain is built from TRBV27 and TRBJ1-5; 11 bases agree with TRBD1. CDR1 MNHEY and CDR2 SMNVEV come from the germline V gene (reference sequence). This CDR3 comprises 15 residues. This CDR3 reads CASSSPGQGDQPQHF. CDR3 in DNA: TGTGCCAGCAGTTCACCGGGACAGGGGGATCAACCCCAGCATTTT.

A few counts support this clonotype. This chain uses TRBV18 with TRBJ1-2; 11 positions agree with TRBD1. The CDR3 is made up of 17 amino acids. With 2 bases clipped from V and 7 bases from J, the junction kept 12 bases outside the gene matches. Germline V gives CDR1 KGHSH, CDR2 LQKENI. The CDR3 is CASSPAGTGGSYGGYTF. As DNA, the CDR3 is TGTGCCAGCTCACCAGCCGGGACAGGGGGTAGTTATGGTGGCTACACCTTC. Combining the CDR3 with reference TRBV18 and TRBJ1-2 gives the whole variable domain NAGVMQNPRHLVRRRGQEARLRCSPMKGHSHVYWYRQLPEEGLKFMVYLQKENIIDESGMPKERFSAEFPKEGPSILRIQQVVRGDSAAYFCASSPAGTGGSYGGYTFGSGTRLTVV.

The V gene is TRBV9, the J gene TRBJ1-4, with 10 bases that match TRBD1. The CDR3 sequence is 17 residues long. In germline, CDR1 is SGDLS, CDR2 YYNGEE. With 4 bases clipped from V and 1 base from J, the junction kept 7 bases outside the gene matches. This CDR3 reads CASSHYGTGETNEKLFF. CDR3 bases: TGTGCCAGCAGCCACTATGGGACAGGGGAAACTAATGAAAAACTGTTTTTT.

The rearrangement links TRBV7-3 to TRBJ2-2; the D is unclear. Germline V gene sequence: CDR1 SGHTA, CDR2 FQGTGA. V lost 3 bases and J 1 base, leaving 6 bases between the germline ends. The CDR3 contains 14 residues. DNA for the CDR3: TGTGCCAGCAGCTTTAACATGAACACCGGGGAGCTGTTTTTT. This codes for CASSFNMNTGELFF.

The sample holds many counts of this clonotype. The chain has TRBV6-5 and TRBJ2-3; TRBD2 matches at 7 bases. The CDR3 loop spans 13 amino acids. The germline V gene has CDR1 MNHEY and CDR2 SVGAGI. V shed 6 bases, J shed 3 bases, and the junction held 3 bases outside the gene matches. The CDR3 loop is CASSPGGTDTQYF. In DNA, the CDR3 is TGTGCCAGCAGCCCCGGGGGGACAGATACGCAGTATTTT.

This clonotype was detected only a few times. The rearrangement links TRBV25-1 to TRBJ1-2; 8 nucleotides match TRBD1. V shed 1 base, J shed 4 bases, and the junction held 5 bases outside the gene matches. Germline lookup yields CDR1 MGHDK and CDR2 SYGVNS. CDR3 length: 15 amino acids. The CDR3 DNA sequence: TGTGCCAGCAGTGAATTAGGGACAGGCCCCTATGGCTACACCTTC. It translates to CASSELGTGPYGYTF.